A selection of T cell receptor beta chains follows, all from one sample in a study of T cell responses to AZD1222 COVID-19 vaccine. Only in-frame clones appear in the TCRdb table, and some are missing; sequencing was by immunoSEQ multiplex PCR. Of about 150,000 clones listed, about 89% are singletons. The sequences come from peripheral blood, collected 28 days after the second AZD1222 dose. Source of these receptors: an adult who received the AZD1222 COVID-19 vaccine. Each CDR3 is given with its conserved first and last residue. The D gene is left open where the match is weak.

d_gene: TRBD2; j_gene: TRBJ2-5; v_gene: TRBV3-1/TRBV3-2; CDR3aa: CASSLIAGGGGETQYF; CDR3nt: TGTGCCAGCAGCCTTATAGCGGGAGGAGGAGGAGAGACCCAGTACTTC
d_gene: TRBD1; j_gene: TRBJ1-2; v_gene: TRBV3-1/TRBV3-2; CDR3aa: CASRTLGTGANYGYTF; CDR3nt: TGTGCCAGCAGAACCCTCGGGACAGGGGCTAACTATGGCTACACCTTC
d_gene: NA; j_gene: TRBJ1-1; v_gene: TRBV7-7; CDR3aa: CASSLGQNTEAFF; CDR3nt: TGTGCCAGCAGCCTCGGACAGAACACTGAAGCTTTCTTT
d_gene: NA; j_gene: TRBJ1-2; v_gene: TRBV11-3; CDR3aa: CASSQSSVNYGYTF; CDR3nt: TGTGCCAGCAGCCAAAGCTCAGTTAACTATGGCTACACCTTC
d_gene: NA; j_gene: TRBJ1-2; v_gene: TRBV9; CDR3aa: CASSPFRKERGARYGYTF; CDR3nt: TGTGCCAGCAGCCCCTTCAGAAAGGAGCGGGGGGCGAGATATGGCTACACCTTC
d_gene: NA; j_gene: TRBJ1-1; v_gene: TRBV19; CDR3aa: CASSRLLSHMNTEAFF; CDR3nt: TGTGCCAGTAGTAGGCTTCTAAGCCACATGAACACTGAAGCTTTCTTT
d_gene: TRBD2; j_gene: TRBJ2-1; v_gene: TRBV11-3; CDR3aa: CASSHAFSGRAYNEQFF; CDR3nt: TGTGCCAGCAGCCACGCTTTTAGCGGGAGGGCCTACAATGAGCAGTTCTTC
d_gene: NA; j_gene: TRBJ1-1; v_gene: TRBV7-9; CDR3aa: CASSASRNTEAFF; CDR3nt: TGTGCCAGCAGCGCCTCCCGTAACACTGAAGCTTTCTTT
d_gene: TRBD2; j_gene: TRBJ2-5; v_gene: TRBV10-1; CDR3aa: CASSPGLAGVNRETQYF; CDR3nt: TGCGCCAGCAGTCCGGGACTAGCGGGAGTCAACAGGGAGACCCAGTACTTC
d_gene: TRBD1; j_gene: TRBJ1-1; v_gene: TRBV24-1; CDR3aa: CATSDSSDRATEAFF; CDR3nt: TGTGCCACCAGTGATTCCTCGGACAGGGCAACTGAAGCTTTCTTT
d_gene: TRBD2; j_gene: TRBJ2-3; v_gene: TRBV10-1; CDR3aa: CASSAQGLATSRSLSQYF; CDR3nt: TGCGCCAGCAGTGCTCAGGGACTAGCTACAAGCCGGTCCCTTTCGCAGTATTTT
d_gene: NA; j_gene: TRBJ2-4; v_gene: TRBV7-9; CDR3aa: CASSPLDGWDIQYF; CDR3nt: TGTGCCAGCAGCCCTCTGGACGGCTGGGACATTCAGTACTTC
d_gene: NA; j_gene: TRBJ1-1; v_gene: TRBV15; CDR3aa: CATSRDLLTNTEAFF; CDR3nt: TGTGCCACCAGCAGAGATCTTCTAACCAACACTGAAGCTTTCTTT